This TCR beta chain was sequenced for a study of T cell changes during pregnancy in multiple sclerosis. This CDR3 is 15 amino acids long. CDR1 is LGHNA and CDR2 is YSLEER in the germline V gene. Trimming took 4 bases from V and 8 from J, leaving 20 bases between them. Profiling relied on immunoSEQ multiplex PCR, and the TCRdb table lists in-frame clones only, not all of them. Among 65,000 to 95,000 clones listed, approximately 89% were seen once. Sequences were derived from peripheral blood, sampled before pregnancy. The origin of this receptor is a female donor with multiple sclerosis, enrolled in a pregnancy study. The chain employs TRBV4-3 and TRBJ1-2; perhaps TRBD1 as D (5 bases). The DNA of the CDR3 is TGCGCCAGCAGCCCCCGCCGGGGGTACGTTTTCGGCTACACCTTC. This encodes CASSPRRGYVFGYTF.